The 9 T cell receptor beta chains presented below share a single source sample, sequenced in a study of cytomegalovirus exposure and HLA in healthy donors. The PCR made use of 60 Vbeta and 13 Jbeta primers. This table comes from immunoSEQ multiplex PCR, and its TCRdb copy is limited to in-frame clones, with some not included. In the table there are 130,000 or so clones, about 75% of which are singletons. Material: PBMCs. These receptors were taken from a man aged 35 to 55 in good health and CMV-seronegative.

This clone came up a few times. J is TRBJ2-2 and V is TRBV7-2; D is ambiguous. CDR1 is SGHTA and CDR2 is FQGNSA in the germline V gene. Trimming took 5 bases from V and 3 from J, leaving 13 bases between them. The CDR3 has 15 residues. The CDR3 sequence: CASSPQVADTGELFF. CDR3 coding DNA: TGTGCCAGCAGCCCACAAGTGGCGGACACCGGGGAGCTGTTTTTT.

This clone was seen a handful of times. The rearrangement links TRBV1 to TRBJ1-1; the table's D call TRBD1 went unverified against the DNA. TRBV1 counts as a pseudogene. This CDR3 is built from 13 residues. DNA of the CDR3: TGCACCAGCAGCCACAGGGAGAACACTGAAGCTTTCTTT. It yields the protein CTSSHRENTEAFF.

The rearrangement uses TRBV28 and TRBJ2-7; D is possibly TRBD1 (6 bases). The CDR3 length is 18 residues. Trimming stripped 5 bases from V and 2 bases from J, with 25 bases between. Looked up from germline, CDR1 is MDHEN and CDR2 is SYDVKM. CDR3 bases: TGTGCCAGCAGTCCAAACCGAAGGACAGATCTCCCCACCTACGAGCAGTACTTC. The encoded protein is CASSPNRRTDLPTYEQYF.

The V gene is TRBV7-9, the J gene TRBJ2-3; D is ambiguous. The V end lost 2 bases, the J end lost 5 bases, and 8 bases lay between the germline ends. Germline values: CDR1 SEHNR, CDR2 FQNEAQ (reference sequence). The CDR3 is 13 residues long. The CDR3 reads CASSLNNLDTQYF. The CDR3 DNA follows: TGTGCCAGCAGCTTAAACAATCTAGATACGCAGTATTTT.

This chain links TRBV5-1 with TRBJ2-3; 8 bases line up with TRBD2. The germline CDR1 and CDR2 sequences are SGHRS and YFSETQ. V trimming: 2 bases; J trimming: 4 bases; junction bases outside the gene matches: 6. This CDR3 spans 15 amino acids. The CDR3 reads CASSLRGGTSDTQYF. DNA of the CDR3: TGCGCCAGCAGCTTACGCGGGGGGACTTCAGATACGCAGTATTTT.

The gene calls are TRBV9 and TRBJ2-3; D not resolved. The CDR3 sequence is 13 residues long. CDR1 and CDR2 from the germline V gene are SGDLS and YYNGEE. V was pared by 4 bases and J by 4 bases, with 10 bases between. The CDR3 spells CASSSRSADTQYF. CDR3 DNA sequence: TGTGCCAGCAGCTCCCGAAGCGCAGATACGCAGTATTTT.

The V call is TRBV5-1, the J call TRBJ1-2, with TRBD1 matching 7 bases. Germline V gives CDR1 SGHRS, CDR2 YFSETQ. This CDR3 is 14 amino acids long. With 5 bases clipped from V and 4 bases from J, the junction kept 8 bases outside the gene matches. CDR3 nucleotide sequence: TGCGCCAGCAGTCATCCAGACAGGGCCTATGGCTACACCTTC. It yields the protein CASSHPDRAYGYTF.

This chain links TRBV18 with TRBJ1-3; 9 bases are shared with TRBD1. The CDR3 has 17 amino acids. V was pared by 3 bases and J by 0 bases, with 6 bases of the junction left unmatched. Germline V gives CDR1 KGHSH, CDR2 LQKENI. CDR3 in amino acids: CASSPGQGESSGNTIYF. The CDR3 DNA sequence: TGTGCCAGCTCACCGGGACAGGGTGAGAGCTCTGGAAACACCATATATTTT.

The chain couples TRBV6-1 to TRBJ1-4; D possibly corresponds to TRBD1 (5 bases). V lost 6 bases to trimming and J lost 8 bases, with 10 bases between them. The CDR3 has 12 amino acids. The germline V gene has CDR1 MNHNS and CDR2 SASEGT. CDR3 in DNA: TGTGCCAGCAGACAGGTTCAAGAAAAACTGTTTTTT. Amino acids: CASRQVQEKLFF.